The clone carrying this TCR beta chain was detected a few times. Its matching antigen is unknown. V lost 6 bases to trimming and J lost 4 bases; unmatched junction nucleotides: 14. Germline V lookup: CDR1 SGHTA, CDR2 FQGNSA. The CDR3 contains 16 residues. These data come from a study of vaccination and CD4 T cells after COVID-19. Researchers used the Oncomine TCR Beta short-read assay to sequence DNA from cultured CD4+ T cells. From the PCR reads, TCRdb called clonotypes with MiXCR, one entry per CDR3 protein. The repertoire holds around 19,000 distinct CDR3 sequences, with under 30% as singletons. Noted treatment: roughly nine-day PBMC culture with coronavirus spike peptide pools or control peptides (ViraFEST assay).

This receptor was obtained from a human donor with COVID-19. Sequenced sample: cultured CD4+ T cells from blood. V and J are TRBV7-2 and TRBJ2-5; 7 bases match TRBD2. DNA for the CDR3: TGTGCCAGCAGTCCCCAGGACTCCTGGGGGGGAGAGACCCAGTACTTC. As protein: CASSPQDSWGGETQYF.